The sequence of this T cell receptor (beta chain) was determined in a study of identical twins. cDNA molecules carried unique molecular identifiers, and template switching added a universal primer site. MiXCR was run by TCRdb on the 5' RACE reads, yielding one entry per CDR3 protein. The table lists roughly 470,000 distinct CDR3 sequences, roughly 13% of them singletons. The germline gives CDR1 DFQATT, CDR2 SNEGSKA (reference sequence). Trimming cost V 5 bases and J 11 bases; bases outside gene matches: 5. CDR3 size: 12 residues. Regarding the study as a whole: Out-of-frame alpha sequences shared between twins exhibited an excess of low generation probability. Among beta out-of-frame sequences, excess sharing between twins appeared weaker.

In this sample, this clonotype turned up a few times. Its antigen is still unknown. In addition, the sample was reused for a study of yellow fever vaccine responses in identical twins.

The specimen was CD4+ T cells sorted from blood. This chain uses TRBV20-1 with TRBJ2-1; TRBD2 matches 11 bases. This receptor was identified in a woman aged 18-29 years in good health. The CDR3 here is CSAASGGTKQFF. CDR3 DNA sequence: TGCAGTGCTGCTAGCGGGGGGACTAAGCAGTTCTTC.